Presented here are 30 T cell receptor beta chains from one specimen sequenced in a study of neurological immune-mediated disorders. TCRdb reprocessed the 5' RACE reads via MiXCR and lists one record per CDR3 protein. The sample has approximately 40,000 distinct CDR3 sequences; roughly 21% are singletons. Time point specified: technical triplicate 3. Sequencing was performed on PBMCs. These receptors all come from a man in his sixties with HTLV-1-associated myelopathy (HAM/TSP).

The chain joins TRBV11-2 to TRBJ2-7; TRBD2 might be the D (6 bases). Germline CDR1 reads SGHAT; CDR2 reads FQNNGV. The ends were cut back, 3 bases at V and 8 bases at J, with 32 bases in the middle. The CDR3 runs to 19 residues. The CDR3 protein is CASSFLGGFGLELLSKQYF. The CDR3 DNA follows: TGTGCCAGCAGCTTTTTGGGAGGATTCGGACTGGAGCTTTTATCGAAGCAGTACTTC.

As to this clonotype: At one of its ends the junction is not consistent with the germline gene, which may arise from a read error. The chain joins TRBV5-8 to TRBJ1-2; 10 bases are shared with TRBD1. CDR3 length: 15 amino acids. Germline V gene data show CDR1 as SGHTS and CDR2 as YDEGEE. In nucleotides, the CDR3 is TGTGCCAGCAGCCCCAGGACAGGGGGATTCTATGTCTACACCTTC. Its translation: CASSPRTGGFYVYTF.

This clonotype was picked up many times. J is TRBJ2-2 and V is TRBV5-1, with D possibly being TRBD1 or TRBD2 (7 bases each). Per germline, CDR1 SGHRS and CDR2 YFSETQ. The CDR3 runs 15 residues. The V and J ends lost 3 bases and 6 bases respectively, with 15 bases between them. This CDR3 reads CASSSGGVVAGELFF. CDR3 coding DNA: TGCGCCAGCAGCTCAGGGGGGGTCGTGGCCGGGGAGCTGTTTTTT.

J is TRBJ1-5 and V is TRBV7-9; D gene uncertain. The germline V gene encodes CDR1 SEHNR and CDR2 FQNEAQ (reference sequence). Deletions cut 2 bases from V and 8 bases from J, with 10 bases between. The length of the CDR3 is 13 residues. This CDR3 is CASSLFAGKPQHF. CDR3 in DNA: TGTGCCAGCAGCTTATTCGCCGGGAAGCCCCAGCATTTT.

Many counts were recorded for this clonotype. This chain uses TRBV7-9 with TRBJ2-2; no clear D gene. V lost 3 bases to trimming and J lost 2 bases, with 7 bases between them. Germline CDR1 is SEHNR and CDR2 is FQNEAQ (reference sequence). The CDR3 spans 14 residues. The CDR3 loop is CASSFRANTGELFF. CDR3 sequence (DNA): TGTGCCAGCAGCTTTCGAGCTAACACCGGGGAGCTGTTTTTT.

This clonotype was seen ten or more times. CDR3 DNA sequence: TGTGCCAGCAGTTTGGCGGTACACTATGGCTACACCTTC. Its translation is CASSLAVHYGYTF. The chain combines TRBV12-3 or TRBV12-4 with TRBJ1-2; no reliable D call. The CDR3 is 13 amino acids. The germline V and J ends were trimmed by 3 bases and 3 bases, with 8 bases remaining between them.

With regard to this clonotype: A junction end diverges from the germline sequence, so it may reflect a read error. The CDR3 is CSSSLGVGQPQHF. Written as DNA, the CDR3 is TGCTCCAGCAGCCTAGGGGTCGGGCAGCCCCAGCATTTT. The chain couples TRBV5-1 to TRBJ1-5; D might be TRBD1 (5 bases). The germline V gene has CDR1 SGHRS and CDR2 YFSETQ. This CDR3 has 13 residues.

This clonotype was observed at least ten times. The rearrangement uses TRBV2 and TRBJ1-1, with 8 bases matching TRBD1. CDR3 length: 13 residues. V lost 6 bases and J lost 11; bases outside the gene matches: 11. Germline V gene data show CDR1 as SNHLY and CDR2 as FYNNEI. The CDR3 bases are TGTGCCAGCAGGGGGACAGGCCCTGGGGGGGCTTTCTTT. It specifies CASRGTGPGGAFF.

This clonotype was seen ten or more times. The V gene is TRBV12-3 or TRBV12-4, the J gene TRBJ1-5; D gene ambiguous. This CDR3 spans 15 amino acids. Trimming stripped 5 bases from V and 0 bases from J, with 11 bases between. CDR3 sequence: CASSVDTYSNQPQHF. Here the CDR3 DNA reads TGTGCCAGCAGTGTTGACACATATAGCAATCAGCCCCAGCATTTT.

The DNA of the CDR3 is TGCGCCAGCAGCCTGGGGATAACCTCCTACAATGAGCAGTTCTTC. Protein product: CASSLGITSYNEQFF. This chain connects TRBV5-1 to TRBJ2-1; no clear D. CDR1 is SGHRS, CDR2 YFSETQ, per germline. Deletions cut 4 bases from V and 0 bases from J, with 11 bases between. The CDR3 totals 15 residues.

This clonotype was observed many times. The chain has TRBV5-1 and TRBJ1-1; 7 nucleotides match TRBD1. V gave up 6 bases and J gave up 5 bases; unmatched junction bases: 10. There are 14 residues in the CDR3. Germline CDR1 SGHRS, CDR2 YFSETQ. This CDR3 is CASTSGTEGTEAFF. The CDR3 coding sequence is TGCGCCAGCACATCCGGGACAGAAGGGACTGAAGCTTTCTTT.

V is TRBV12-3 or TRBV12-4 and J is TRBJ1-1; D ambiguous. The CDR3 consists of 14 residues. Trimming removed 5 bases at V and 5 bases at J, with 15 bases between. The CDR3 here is CASSPIPAGTEAFF. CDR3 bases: TGTGCCAGCAGTCCCATCCCCGCGGGAACTGAAGCTTTCTTT.

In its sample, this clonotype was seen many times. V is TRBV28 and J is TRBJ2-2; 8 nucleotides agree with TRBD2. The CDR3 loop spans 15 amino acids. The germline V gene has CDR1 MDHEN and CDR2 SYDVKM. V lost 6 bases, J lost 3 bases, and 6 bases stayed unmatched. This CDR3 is CASSPGGRDTGELFF. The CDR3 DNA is TGTGCCAGCAGCCCGGGGGGGAGAGACACCGGGGAGCTGTTTTTT.

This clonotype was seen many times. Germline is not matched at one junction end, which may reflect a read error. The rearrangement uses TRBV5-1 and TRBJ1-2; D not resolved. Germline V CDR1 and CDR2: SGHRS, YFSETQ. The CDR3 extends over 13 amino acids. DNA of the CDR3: TGCGCCACCAGCCGCGAACCTCGCTATGGCTACACCTTC. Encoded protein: CATSREPRYGYTF.

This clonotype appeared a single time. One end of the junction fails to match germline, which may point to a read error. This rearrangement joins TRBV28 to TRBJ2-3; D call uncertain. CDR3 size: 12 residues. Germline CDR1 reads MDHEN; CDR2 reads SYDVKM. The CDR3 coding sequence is TGTGCCAGCGGTGAGCCCCCAGACACGCAGTATTTT. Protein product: CASGEPPDTQYF.

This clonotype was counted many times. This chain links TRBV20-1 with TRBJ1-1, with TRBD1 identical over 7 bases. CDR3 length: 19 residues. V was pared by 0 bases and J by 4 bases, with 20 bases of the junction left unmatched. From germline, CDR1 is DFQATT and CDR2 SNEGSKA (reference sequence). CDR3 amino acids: CSARDIHLVQGGLSTEAFF. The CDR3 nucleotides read TGCAGTGCTAGAGATATTCATCTAGTGCAGGGGGGTTTGAGCACTGAAGCTTTCTTT.

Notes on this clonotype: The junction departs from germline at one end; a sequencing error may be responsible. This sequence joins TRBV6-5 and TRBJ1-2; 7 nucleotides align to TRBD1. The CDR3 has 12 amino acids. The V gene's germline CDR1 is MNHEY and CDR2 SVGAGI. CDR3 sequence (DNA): TGTGCCATCAGTTACGGACAGGATGGCTACACCTTC. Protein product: CAISYGQDGYTF.

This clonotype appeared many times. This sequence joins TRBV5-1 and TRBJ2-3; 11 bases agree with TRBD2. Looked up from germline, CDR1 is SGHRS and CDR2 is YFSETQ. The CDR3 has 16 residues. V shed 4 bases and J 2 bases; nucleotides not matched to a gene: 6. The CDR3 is CASSRGTSGSTDTQYF. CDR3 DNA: TGCGCCAGCAGCCGGGGGACTAGCGGTTCCACAGATACGCAGTATTTT.

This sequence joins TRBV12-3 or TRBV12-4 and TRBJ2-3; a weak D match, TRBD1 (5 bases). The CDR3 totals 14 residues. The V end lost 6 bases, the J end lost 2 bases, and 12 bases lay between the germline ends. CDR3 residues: CASRVGRLTDTQYF. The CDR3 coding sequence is TGTGCCAGCAGGGTGGGGCGCCTCACAGATACGCAGTATTTT.

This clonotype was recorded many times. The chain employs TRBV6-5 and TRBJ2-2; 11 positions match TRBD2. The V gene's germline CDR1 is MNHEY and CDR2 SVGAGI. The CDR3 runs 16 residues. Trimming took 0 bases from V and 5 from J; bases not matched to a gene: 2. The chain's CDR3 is CASSYSTSGVTGELFF. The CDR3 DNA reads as TGTGCCAGCAGTTACTCGACTAGCGGGGTTACCGGGGAGCTGTTTTTT.

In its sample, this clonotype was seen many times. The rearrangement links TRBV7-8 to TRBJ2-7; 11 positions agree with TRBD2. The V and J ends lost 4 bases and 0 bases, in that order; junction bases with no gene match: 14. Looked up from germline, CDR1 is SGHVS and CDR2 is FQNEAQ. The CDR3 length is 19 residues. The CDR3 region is CASSSKRASGRTYSYEQYF. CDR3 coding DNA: TGTGCCAGCAGCTCAAAGAGGGCTAGCGGGAGGACCTACTCCTACGAGCAGTACTTC.

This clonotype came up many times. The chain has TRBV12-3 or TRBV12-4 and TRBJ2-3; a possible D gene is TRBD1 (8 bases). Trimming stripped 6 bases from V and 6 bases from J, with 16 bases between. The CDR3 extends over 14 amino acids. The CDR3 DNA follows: TGTGCCAGCAGATACGACAGGGGAGGGGATACGCAGTATTTT. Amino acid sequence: CASRYDRGGDTQYF.

CDR3 residues: CSAKRGLGETQYF. In DNA, the CDR3 is TGCAGTGCTAAAAGGGGGCTGGGGGAGACCCAGTACTTC. The J gene is TRBJ2-5, the V gene TRBV20-1; 7 nucleotides align to TRBD1. Per germline, CDR1 DFQATT and CDR2 SNEGSKA (reference sequence). Germline trimming cut 4 bases from V and 5 bases from J; bases unmatched to any gene: 7. This CDR3 is 13 amino acids long.

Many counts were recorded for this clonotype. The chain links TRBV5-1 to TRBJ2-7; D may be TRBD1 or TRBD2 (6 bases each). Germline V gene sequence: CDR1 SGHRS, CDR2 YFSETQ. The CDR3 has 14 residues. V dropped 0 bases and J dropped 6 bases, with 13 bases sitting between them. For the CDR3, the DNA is TGCGCCAGCAGCTTGGACGGGGGCTATCGCGAGCAGTACTTC. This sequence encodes CASSLDGGYREQYF.

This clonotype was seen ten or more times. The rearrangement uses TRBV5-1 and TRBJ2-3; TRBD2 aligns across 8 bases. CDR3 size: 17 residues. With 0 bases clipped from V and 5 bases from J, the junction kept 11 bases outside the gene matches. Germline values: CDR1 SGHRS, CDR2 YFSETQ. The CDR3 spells CASSLAGNGRAGDTQYF. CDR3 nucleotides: TGCGCCAGCAGCTTGGCCGGGAACGGGAGGGCCGGAGATACGCAGTATTTT.

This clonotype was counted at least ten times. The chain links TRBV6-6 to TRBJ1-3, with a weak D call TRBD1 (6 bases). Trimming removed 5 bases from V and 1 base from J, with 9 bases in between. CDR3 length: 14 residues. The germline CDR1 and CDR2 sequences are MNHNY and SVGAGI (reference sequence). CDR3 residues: CASSTGPSGNTIYF. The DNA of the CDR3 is TGTGCCAGCAGTACAGGGCCTTCTGGAAACACCATATATTTT.

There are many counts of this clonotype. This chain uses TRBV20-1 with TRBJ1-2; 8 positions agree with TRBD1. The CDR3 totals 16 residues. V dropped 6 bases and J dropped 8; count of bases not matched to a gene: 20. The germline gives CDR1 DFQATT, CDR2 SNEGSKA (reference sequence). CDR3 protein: CSAHPAGQANVRGYTF. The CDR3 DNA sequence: TGCAGTGCCCACCCCGCGGGACAGGCGAACGTTCGCGGCTACACCTTC.

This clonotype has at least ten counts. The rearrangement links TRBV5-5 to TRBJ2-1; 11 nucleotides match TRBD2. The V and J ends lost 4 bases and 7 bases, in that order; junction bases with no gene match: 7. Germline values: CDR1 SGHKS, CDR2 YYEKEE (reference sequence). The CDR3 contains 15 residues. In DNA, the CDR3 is TGTGCCAGCAGCGTGACTAGCGGGGAATGGAATGAGCAGTTCTTC. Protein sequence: CASSVTSGEWNEQFF.

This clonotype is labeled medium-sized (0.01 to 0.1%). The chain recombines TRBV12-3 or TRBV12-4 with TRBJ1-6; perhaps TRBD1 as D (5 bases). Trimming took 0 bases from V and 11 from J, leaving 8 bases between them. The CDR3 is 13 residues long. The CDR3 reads CASSLARGPPLHF. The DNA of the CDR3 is TGTGCCAGCAGTTTAGCGCGGGGCCCACCCCTCCACTTT.

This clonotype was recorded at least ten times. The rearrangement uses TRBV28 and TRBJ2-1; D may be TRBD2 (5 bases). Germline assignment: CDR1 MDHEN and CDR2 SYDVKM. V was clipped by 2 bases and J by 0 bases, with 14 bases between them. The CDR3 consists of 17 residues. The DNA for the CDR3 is TGTGCCAGCAGTTTACCCCAGCGGCTAAGCTCCTACAATGAGCAGTTCTTC. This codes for CASSLPQRLSSYNEQFF.